One T cell receptor beta chain is described in this entry. Its specificity is unknown. V lost 0 bases, J lost 5 bases, and 13 bases lay in between. The V gene's germline CDR1 is LGHNA and CDR2 YSLEER. This CDR3 is built from 15 residues. Only in-frame clones appear in the TCRdb table, and some are missing; sequencing was by immunoSEQ multiplex PCR. Here the sample spans about 1,800,000 clones, approximately 95% being singletons. This specimen comes from a study of shared clonotypes between healthy human individuals. About the study: Those who served as donors were a couple of women and three men between the ages of 18 and 49. Three plates were used per donor for CD4 naive, three for CD4 memory, two for CD8 naive and one for CD8 memory.

The study, taken as a whole, reports: Clonotype sharing across a handful of donors was observed for around 5% of naive CD4 clonotypes. Estimated richness values were generally larger in naive subsets than in memory subsets.

CD45RO negativity and positive selection for CCR7 defined naive CD8 cells, a population that excluded terminally differentiated effector memory CD45RA+ cells. Sequences were obtained from naive CD8+ T cells sorted from blood. This TCR derives from a man younger than 30 in good health. This sequence joins TRBV4-3 and TRBJ1-2; no firm D call. CDR3 amino acids: CASSQDMGGIYGYTF. As DNA, the CDR3 is TGCGCCAGCAGCCAAGATATGGGAGGGATTTATGGCTACACCTTC.